These 25 T cell receptor beta chains originate from one sample sequenced in a study of CD8 T cells in Susac syndrome. Reverse transcription of about 0.5 to 1 ug RNA used random hexamers. One entry per CDR3 protein results from TCRdb running MiXCR on the immunoSEQ multiplex PCR reads. The sample has roughly 50,000 distinct CDR3 sequences, more than 85% seen once. The sequenced sample consisted of CD8+ T cells from PBMCs. The receptor source for this set is a human donor in good health.

The chain couples TRBV30 to TRBJ2-7, with 9 nucleotides matching TRBD2. The germline V gene has CDR1 GTSNPN and CDR2 SVGIG (reference sequence). This CDR3 has 14 residues. J gave up 6 bases and V 0 bases, and 6 bases lay outside the gene matches. Here the CDR3 reads CAWSVVAGVSEQYF. CDR3 sequence (DNA): TGTGCCTGGAGTGTAGTAGCGGGAGTCAGCGAGCAGTACTTC.

The rearrangement joins TRBV3-1 to TRBJ1-2; TRBD1 matches 7 bases. Losses at the gene ends were 4 bases for V and 7 bases for J; bases not matched to a gene: 15. The CDR3 loop spans 16 amino acids. Germline V CDR1 and CDR2: LGHDT, YNNKEL (reference sequence). CDR3 sequence (DNA): TGTGCCAGCAGCCTGACGGTTCGGACAGGCGTCGGTGGCTACACCTTC. This encodes CASSLTVRTGVGGYTF.

The chain uses TRBV27 and TRBJ1-5; unclear D gene. V gave up 8 bases and J gave up 0 bases, with 11 bases separating them. This CDR3 comprises 14 residues. Germline values: CDR1 MNHEY, CDR2 SMNVEV (reference sequence). The CDR3: CASGQRVSNQPQHF. DNA for the CDR3: TGTGCCAGCGGTCAGCGCGTTAGCAATCAGCCCCAGCATTTT.

The genes are TRBV9 and TRBJ2-1; tentative D call: TRBD2 (6 bases). This CDR3 has 15 residues. Trimming pared 0 bases from V and 7 bases from J, leaving 14 bases between. CDR1 and CDR2 from the germline V gene are SGDLS and YYNGEE. DNA of the CDR3: TGTGCCAGCAGCGTAGATGGGAAAGGAGGGAATGAGCAGTTCTTC. Translating gives CASSVDGKGGNEQFF.

V and J are TRBV14 and TRBJ2-2; no definite D call. Germline CDR1 reads SGHDN; CDR2 reads FVKESK. Trimming removed 4 bases at V and 0 bases at J, with 9 bases between. The CDR3 contains 15 residues. This CDR3 reads CASSRLPANTGELFF. The CDR3 DNA sequence: TGTGCCAGCAGCCGGCTACCCGCGAACACCGGGGAGCTGTTTTTT.

The chain uses TRBV3-1 and TRBJ2-1, with 9 bases aligning to TRBD2. Trimming took 4 bases from V and 5 from J; bases not matched to a gene: 9. This CDR3 region has 16 residues. Germline assignment: CDR1 LGHDT and CDR2 YNNKEL (reference sequence). The CDR3, as DNA: TGTGCCAGCAGCCGGTTAGCTAGCGGGAAGAACAATGAGCAGTTCTTC. Its protein is CASSRLASGKNNEQFF.

The chain employs TRBV7-9 and TRBJ2-7; no reliable D call. The CDR3 runs to 11 residues. The germline CDR1 and CDR2 sequences are SEHNR and FQNEAQ (reference sequence). V lost 6 bases and J lost 0, with 3 bases in between. The CDR3 is CASSFSYEQYF. CDR3 bases: TGTGCCAGCAGTTTCTCCTACGAGCAGTACTTC. Combining the CDR3 with reference TRBV7-9 and TRBJ2-7 gives the whole variable domain DTGVSQNPRHKITKRGQNVTFRCDPISEHNRLYWYRQTLGQGPEFLTYFQNEAQLEKSRLLSDRFSAERPKGSFSTLEIQRTEQGDSAMYLCASSFSYEQYFGPGTRLTVT.

The V and J genes are TRBV29-1 and TRBJ2-1, with D uncertain. Trimming shortened V by 0 bases and J by 0 bases, and 18 bases separated the two germline ends. The CDR3 extends over 18 amino acids. Germline V CDR1 and CDR2: SQVTM, ANQGSEA. CDR3: CSVEDLGRHYSSYNEQFF. CDR3 sequence (DNA): TGCAGCGTTGAAGATCTAGGACGTCACTACAGCTCCTACAATGAGCAGTTCTTC.

The chain employs TRBV19 and TRBJ1-1, with D hard to call. Germline CDR1 is LNHDA and CDR2 is SQIVND (reference sequence). The CDR3 has 13 residues. The V and J ends lost 1 base and 5 bases respectively, with 8 bases between them. The CDR3 sequence: CASSIAPGTEAFF. The CDR3 DNA reads TGTGCCAGTAGTATAGCCCCCGGGACTGAAGCTTTCTTT. The full variable domain, with the rest looked up from reference TRBV19 and TRBJ1-1, is DGGITQSPKYLFRKEGQNVTLSCEQNLNHDAMYWYRQDPGQGLRLIYYSQIVNDFQKGDIAEGYSVSREKKESFPLTVTSAQKNPTAFYLCASSIAPGTEAFFGQGTRLTVV.

The V call is TRBV5-1, the J call TRBJ1-3; D not certain. This CDR3 comprises 11 residues. V was trimmed by 5 bases and J by 3 bases, leaving 3 bases between them. Germline CDR1 is SGHRS and CDR2 is YFSETQ. The CDR3 DNA reads as TGCGCCAGCAGTGATGGAAACACCATATATTTT. It specifies CASSDGNTIYF.

This clonotype came up once. The chain recombines TRBV6-6 with TRBJ2-1; possibly TRBD2 for D (7 bases). Germline CDR1 and CDR2: MNHNY and SVGAGI (reference sequence). This CDR3 region has 12 residues. V gave up 3 bases and J gave up 9 bases, with 9 bases separating them. The DNA of the CDR3 is TGTGCCAGCAGTTATGCGGGGGCTGAGCAGTTCTTC. Protein product: CASSYAGAEQFF.

The chain couples TRBV20-1 to TRBJ2-1; 7 nucleotides align to TRBD2. With 5 bases clipped from V and 9 bases from J, the junction kept 16 bases outside the gene matches. There are 15 residues in the CDR3. The germline V gene has CDR1 DFQATT and CDR2 SNEGSKA (reference sequence). CDR3 nucleotides: TGCAGTGCTCCTCTCGGGCTAGCGGAGGCAGGTGAGCAGTTCTTC. Amino acid sequence: CSAPLGLAEAGEQFF.

The rearrangement links TRBV11-2 to TRBJ2-3; 7 bases match TRBD2. Trimming at V came to 5 bases and at J to 1 base, leaving 3 bases not matched to a gene. Germline V gene sequence: CDR1 SGHAT, CDR2 FQNNGV. The CDR3 has 14 amino acids. This CDR3 is CASSPTSGTDTQYF. The CDR3 nucleotides are TGTGCCAGCAGCCCAACTAGCGGCACAGATACGCAGTATTTT.

The chain couples TRBV12-3 or TRBV12-4 to TRBJ2-7, with 7 bases fitting TRBD2. The CDR3 is made up of 15 amino acids. Trimming took 6 bases from V and 0 from J; bases not matched to a gene: 8. Written as DNA, the CDR3 is TGTGCCAGCAGCCTCACAGCGGGATCCTCCTACGAGCAGTACTTC. Amino acid sequence: CASSLTAGSSYEQYF.

The chain combines TRBV30 with TRBJ1-1; D gene unclear. Germline values: CDR1 GTSNPN, CDR2 SVGIG (reference sequence). The germline V and J ends were trimmed by 4 bases and 1 base, with 4 bases remaining between them. The CDR3 has 11 amino acids. CDR3 in amino acids: CAWNRNTEAFF. CDR3 sequence (DNA): TGTGCCTGGAACAGGAACACTGAAGCTTTCTTT.

The chain links TRBV5-6 to TRBJ1-5; possible D gene TRBD1, 6 bases. Trimming removed 0 bases at V and 4 bases at J, with 14 bases between. Per the germline V gene, CDR1 is SGHDT and CDR2 is YYEEEE. CDR3 length: 16 amino acids. The CDR3 reads CASSLVREGGNQPQHF. CDR3 bases: TGTGCCAGCAGCTTGGTTCGGGAAGGGGGAAATCAGCCCCAGCATTTT.

The genes are TRBV3-1 and TRBJ2-5; D call uncertain. Germline V gene data show CDR1 as LGHDT and CDR2 as YNNKEL (reference sequence). V shed 0 bases and J shed 5 bases, with 10 bases lying between them. The length of the CDR3 is 14 residues. The CDR3 DNA follows: TGTGCCAGCAGCCAAGATACCTCCGCGGAGACCCAGTACTTC. Translating gives CASSQDTSAETQYF.

This chain uses TRBV2 with TRBJ2-6; the D gene is possibly TRBD1 (5 bases). V dropped 6 bases and J dropped 0 bases, with 15 bases sitting between them. The CDR3 length is 17 residues. Germline CDR1 and CDR2: SNHLY and FYNNEI. CDR3 nucleotides: TGTGCCAGCAGCCTGACAGTCGAAGACTCTGGGGCCAACGTCCTGACTTTC. It encodes CASSLTVEDSGANVLTF.

This chain links TRBV5-4 with TRBJ2-7; D might be TRBD2 (5 bases). The CDR3 is made up of 15 amino acids. Trimming shortened V by 2 bases and J by 0 bases, and 12 bases separated the two germline ends. Germline V gene data show CDR1 as SGHNT and CDR2 as YYREEE (reference sequence). The CDR3 DNA follows: TGTGCCAGCAGCTTCATAGATCGGGGCTCCTACGAGCAGTACTTC. It specifies CASSFIDRGSYEQYF.

This chain links TRBV11-2 with TRBJ1-2; 7 bases align to TRBD1. The CDR3 length is 15 residues. Germline loops: CDR1 SGHAT, CDR2 FQNNGV. Germline trimming cut 5 bases from V and 6 bases from J; bases unmatched to any gene: 12. As DNA, the CDR3 is TGTGCCAGCAGCCCAGGGGGGGGAGGGTTGAATGGCTACACCTTC. This gives the protein CASSPGGGGLNGYTF.

The chain recombines TRBV7-2 with TRBJ2-7, with a possible D match to TRBD2 (6 bases). Germline lookup yields CDR1 SGHTA and CDR2 FQGNSA. The CDR3 runs 15 residues. With 2 bases removed from V and 6 bases from J, the gap between germline ends came to 17 bases. CDR3 bases: TGTGCCAGCAGCTTATCGGGGGTCGGATATGGCGAGCAGTACTTC. Its translation: CASSLSGVGYGEQYF.

The V and J genes are TRBV6-6 and TRBJ2-7, with TRBD1 matching over 8 bases. The V segment lost 10 bases and the J segment 3 bases; nucleotides outside the gene matches: 5. Germline-derived CDR1 and CDR2 are MNHNY and SVGAGI (reference sequence). The CDR3 runs 12 residues. CDR3 coding DNA: TGTGCCACCGGACAGGGACTCTACGAGCAGTACTTC. Translating it yields CATGQGLYEQYF.

The gene calls are TRBV11-2 and TRBJ1-5; D not certain. This CDR3 region has 16 residues. Trimming removed 0 bases from V and 4 bases from J, with 13 bases in between. Per the germline V gene, CDR1 is SGHAT and CDR2 is FQNNGV. The CDR3 is CASSLDWRQQNQPQHF. The CDR3 DNA sequence: TGTGCCAGCAGCTTAGATTGGCGGCAGCAAAATCAGCCCCAGCATTTT. The variable domain in full, completed from reference TRBV11-2 and TRBJ1-5, reads EAGVAQSPRYKIIEKRQSVAFWCNPISGHATLYWYQQILGQGPKLLIQFQNNGVVDDSQLPKDRFSAERLKGVDSTLKIQPAKLEDSAVYLCASSLDWRQQNQPQHFGDGTRLSIL.

This chain uses TRBV4-1 with TRBJ1-1, with 7 bases fitting TRBD1. This CDR3 is built from 13 residues. J lost 8 bases, V lost 4 bases, and 7 bases had no gene match. Germline V gives CDR1 MGHRA, CDR2 YSYEKL. The CDR3 coding sequence is TGCGCCAGCAGCCTTGCCCCGGGACAGGAAGCTTTCTTT. Its translation is CASSLAPGQEAFF.

The V gene is TRBV7-9, the J gene TRBJ2-7, with 8 bases lining up with TRBD2. This CDR3 contains 14 residues. Germline CDR1 SEHNR, CDR2 FQNEAQ (reference sequence). V lost 5 bases to trimming and J lost 5 bases; unmatched junction nucleotides: 8. This chain's CDR3 is CASSHGGGGNEQYF. For the CDR3, the DNA is TGTGCCAGCAGCCACGGGGGGGGAGGGAACGAGCAGTACTTC.